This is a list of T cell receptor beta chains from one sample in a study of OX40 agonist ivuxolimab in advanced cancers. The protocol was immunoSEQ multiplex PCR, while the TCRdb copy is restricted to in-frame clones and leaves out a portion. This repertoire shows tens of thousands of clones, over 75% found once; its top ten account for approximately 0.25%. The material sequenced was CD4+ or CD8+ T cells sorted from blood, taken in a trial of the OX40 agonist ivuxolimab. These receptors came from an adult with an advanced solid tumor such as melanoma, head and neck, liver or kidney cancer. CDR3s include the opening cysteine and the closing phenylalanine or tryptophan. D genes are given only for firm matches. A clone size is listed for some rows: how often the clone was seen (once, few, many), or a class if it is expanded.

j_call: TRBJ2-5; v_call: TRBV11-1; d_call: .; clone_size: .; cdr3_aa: CASSEKEGRETQYF; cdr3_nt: TGTGCCAGCAGCGAAAAGGAGGGTCGAGAGACCCAGTACTTC
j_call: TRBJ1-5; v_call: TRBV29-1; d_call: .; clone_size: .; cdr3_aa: CSVEENRNQPQHF; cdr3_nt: TGCAGCGTTGAAGAGAACAGAAATCAGCCCCAGCATTTT
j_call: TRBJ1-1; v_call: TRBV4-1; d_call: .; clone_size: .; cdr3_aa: CASSQPQQGAFF; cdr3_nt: TGCGCCAGCAGCCAACCCCAGCAGGGAGCTTTCTTT
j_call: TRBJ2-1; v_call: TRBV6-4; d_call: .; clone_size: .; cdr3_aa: CASSDAVAGVGLADNEQFF; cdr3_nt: TGTGCCAGCAGTGACGCGGTGGCAGGGGTAGGGCTAGCGGACAATGAGCAGTTCTTC
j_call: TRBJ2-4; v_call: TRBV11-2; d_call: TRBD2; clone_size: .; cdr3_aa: CASSPALAGVWNIQYF; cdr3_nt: TGTGCCAGCAGCCCTGCGTTAGCGGGAGTCTGGAACATTCAGTACTTC
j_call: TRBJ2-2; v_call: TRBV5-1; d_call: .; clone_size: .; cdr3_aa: CASSSMMGTGELFF; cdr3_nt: TGCGCCAGCAGCTCTATGATGGGCACCGGGGAGCTGTTTTTT
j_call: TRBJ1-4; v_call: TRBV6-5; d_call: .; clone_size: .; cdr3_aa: CASKRGYEKLFF; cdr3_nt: TGTGCCAGCAAGAGGGGGTACGAAAAACTGTTTTTT
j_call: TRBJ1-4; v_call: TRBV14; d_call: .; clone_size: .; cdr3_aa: CASSQEFEGKLFF; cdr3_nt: TGTGCCAGCAGCCAAGAATTTGAGGGAAAACTGTTTTTT
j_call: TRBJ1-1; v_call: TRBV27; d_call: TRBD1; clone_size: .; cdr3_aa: CASNRQGTNTEAFF; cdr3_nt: TGTGCCAGCAACCGACAGGGGACGAACACTGAAGCTTTCTTT
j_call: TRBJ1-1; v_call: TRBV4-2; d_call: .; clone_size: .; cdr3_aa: CASSQDGPQNTEAFF; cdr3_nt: TGTGCCAGCAGCCAGGACGGTCCGCAGAACACTGAAGCTTTCTTT
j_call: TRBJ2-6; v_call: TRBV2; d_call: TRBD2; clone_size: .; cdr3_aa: CASSLLAGRSGSGANVLTF; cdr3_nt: TGTGCCAGCAGTCTACTAGCGGGAAGGTCGGGTTCTGGGGCCAACGTCCTGACTTTC
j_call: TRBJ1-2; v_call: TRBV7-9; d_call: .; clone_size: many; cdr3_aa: CASSQFPGANYGYTF; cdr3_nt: TGTGCCAGCAGCCAATTCCCAGGGGCGAACTATGGCTACACCTTC
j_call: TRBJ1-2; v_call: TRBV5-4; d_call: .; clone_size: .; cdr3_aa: CASSSSGLGYGYTF; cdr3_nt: TGTGCCAGCAGCTCGTCAGGGTTAGGGTATGGCTACACCTTC
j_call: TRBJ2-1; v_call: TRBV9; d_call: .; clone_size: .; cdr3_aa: CASSNDYWDEQFF; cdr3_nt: TGTGCCAGCAGCAATGACTATTGGGATGAGCAGTTCTTC
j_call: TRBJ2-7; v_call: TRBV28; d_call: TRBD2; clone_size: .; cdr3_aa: CASSSTGTSGRVHEQYF; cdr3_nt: TGTGCCAGCAGTTCTACCGGGACTAGCGGGAGGGTCCACGAGCAGTACTTC
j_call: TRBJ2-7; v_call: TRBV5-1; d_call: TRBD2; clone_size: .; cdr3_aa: CASSLEAGGLYEQYF; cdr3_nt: TGCGCCAGCAGCTTGGAGGCGGGAGGGCTCTACGAGCAGTACTTC
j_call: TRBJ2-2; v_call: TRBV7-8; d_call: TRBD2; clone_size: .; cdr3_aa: CASSSGLAGADTGELFF; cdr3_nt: TGTGCCAGCAGCTCGGGACTAGCGGGAGCGGACACCGGGGAGCTGTTTTTT
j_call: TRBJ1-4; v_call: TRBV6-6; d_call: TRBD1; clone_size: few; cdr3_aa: CASSYKDRVNEKLFF; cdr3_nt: TGTGCCAGCAGTTACAAGGACAGGGTAAATGAAAAACTGTTTTTT
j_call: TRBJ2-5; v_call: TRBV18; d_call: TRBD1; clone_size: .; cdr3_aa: CASSPRTGGGETQYF; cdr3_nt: TGTGCCAGCTCACCGCGGACAGGGGGCGGGGAGACCCAGTACTTC
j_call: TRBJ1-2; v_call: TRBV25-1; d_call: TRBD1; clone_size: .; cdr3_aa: CATRTGGNYGYTF; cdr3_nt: TGTGCCACCAGGACAGGGGGCAACTATGGCTACACCTTC